The entry below describes one T cell receptor (beta chain). Its antigen remains unidentified. Per-base quality was not reported, and no clone a single base away is much larger than it. The data belong to a study of cytomegalovirus exposure and HLA in healthy donors (dated by TCRdb to between 2016 and 2019). At the level of the whole study: An earlier analysis of approximately 600 of the donors reported more than 250 Gb of sequence data and 100 million to 130 million unique TCR beta sequences from some 180 million T cells. An early release that covered fewer than 800 HLA-typed donors contained approximately 300 gigabases of sequencing data and tens of millions of unique TCR sequences. Of the roughly 400 genotyped donors, over 70% fell in the genetic ancestry cluster associated with self-reported Caucasian donors. The study aimed to test whether cataloging public T cell receptors could reveal signatures of past pathogen exposure. Using immunosequencing, the study profiled T cell repertoires from some 670 subjects and related those repertoires to cytomegalovirus serostatus. In addition to the first cohort of approximately 670 subjects, a separate validation cohort of 120 different subjects was used. The study combined high-throughput TCR immunosequencing, statistical association of individual TCRs with disease status, and machine learning to predict cytomegalovirus infection status. A later analysis re-examined previously published TCR beta repertoires from about 670 donors and added high-resolution HLA genotyping to investigate patterns of TCR occurrence. Rather than using new phenotypic data, the later analysis identified candidate immune exposures from TCR beta sequences and from how often those sequences occurred across donors. To decide whether each TCR beta V gene segment behaved as functional or pseudogenic, an earlier analysis of some 600 of the donors relied on high-throughput TCR beta sequencing. Alongside the repertoire data, information on donor age, sex, ethnicity and CMV serostatus was compiled. In a later genetic analysis, genome-wide SNP genotypes for 398 of the 666 donors were used, and that subset was treated as a discovery cohort. All discovery cohort repertoires had been generated using a single sequencing platform. Both class I and class II loci were covered by HLA typing, at four-digit resolution. Typing coverage varied by locus: 629-630 donors for A, B, C, DRB1 and DQB1; 522 for DQA1; around 570 for DPA1; approximately 470 for DPB1. Several DR-DQ haplotypes were handled as single units for association and clustering because linkage in the cohort was strong. Among some 400 genotyped donors of the cohort, an average of approximately 240,000 unique TCR beta nucleotide sequences were sequenced per donor, 15% to 20% of them non-productive. General conclusions and limits of the study: According to a later analysis, TCR association rates differed among HLA loci, with DRB1 alleles showing the most associated TCRs and HLA-C alleles showing the fewest. In both the original and validation cohorts, the classifier was reported to diagnose cytomegalovirus status with high specificity and sensitivity. A cluster of highly shared sequence variants was judged likely to be a technical artifact of the sequencing pipeline. In a later analysis, most CMV-associated TCR beta chains were found to appear HLA-restricted, with HLA associations seemingly driven largely by CMV exposure. In a later genetic analysis, a missense DCLRE1C variant was associated with V-gene and J-gene trimming of TCR beta chains, and the association was replicated in an independent cohort. Most TCR sequences were observed very rarely across donors, whereas some public TCRs were present in many individuals. According to a later genetic analysis, donors in an Asian-associated ancestry cluster had fewer N-insertions in productive TCRs than the approximately 690-donor mean. A further reported finding was that TCR beta sequences accurately predicted the HLA-A and HLA-B alleles for most subjects in the first cohort. Because counts were too low, some 17 rarely observed V segments, including chromosome 9 orphons, were left out of the earlier analysis of a few hundred of the donors. Roughly uniform sequencing depth across donors was assumed in presence/absence analyses, although this assumption may not hold. In the study, some 160 TCR beta chains were listed as associated with cytomegalovirus. Specific HLA alleles were associated with around 18,000 TCR beta sequences at a false discovery rate of 0.05 in a later analysis. A later analysis reported that several top co-occurrence clusters appeared linked to parvovirus B19, influenza, CMV and Epstein-Barr virus. A few of the identified cytomegalovirus-associated TCR beta chains were confirmed in vitro to be specific for cytomegalovirus antigens. For the cohort, immune exposure information was limited to CMV serostatus. When HLA alleles, especially DR and DQ, strongly co-occurred, attributing TCR associations to individual alleles was difficult. Correlated functional status among segregating V segments might be attributable to linkage disequilibrium, but an unknown experimental factor could not be ruled out. Because the 87-base-pair reads could not distinguish some IMGT-functional V segments, including TRBV6-2 and TRBV6-3, those segments were excluded. An earlier analysis of around 600 of the donors showed that most TCR beta V segments appeared in productive rearrangements either about 90% or about 30% of the time, which broadly matched IMGT annotations. The cohort was sequenced for TCR beta chains only, and without alpha or paired-chain data the features that could be detected were limited. A later analysis found that HLA-associated TCR beta chains were more clonally expanded and had lower generation probabilities than equally common non-associated chains. The authors suggested that the approach could potentially be extended to other disease states and immunological phenotypes. HLA typing was unavailable for some donors at each locus, so association tests used only the typed subset.

In total, roughly 670 healthy bone marrow donors made up the cohort. All cohort members were sampled while nominally healthy, although unrecorded immune exposures were likely present. The donor was CMV seropositive and was included in the group of 250 to 300 seropositive cohort members. A peripheral blood sample was provided by each donor, and peripheral blood mononuclear cells were used for TCR beta sequencing. The Qiagen DNeasy Blood Extraction Kit was used to extract genomic DNA from the blood cell samples. Library prep was done by the immunoSEQ multiplex PCR assay. For the multiplex PCR, a mixture combining 60 forward primers for TCR Vbeta segments and 13 reverse primers for TCR Jbeta segments was used. A multiplex PCR assay on genomic DNA amplified the CDR3 region of rearranged TCR beta genes. The Illumina HiSeq System was used to sequence the amplified TCR beta libraries as 87-base-pair reads. The paper's processing steps were these. A later analysis tallied around 80 million unique TCR beta chains across the 700 or so repertoires, and about 12 million of those chains were shared by two or more donors. A nearest-neighbor algorithm error-corrected the raw reads and collapsed the reads into unique sequences, merging closely related sequences to remove PCR and sequencing errors. To assign V, D and J gene segments, CDR3 sequences were aligned to IMGT reference sequences. For a sequence to be retained, a match of at least six nucleotides was required to both a V gene segment and a J gene segment. Rearrangements were classified as productive when the CDR3 lacked stop codons and remained in frame with V and J, and all other rearrangements were classified as non-productive. CDR3 was defined by IMGT convention, running from the second conserved V-encoded cysteine to the conserved J-encoded phenylalanine. In an earlier analysis of roughly 580 of the donors, sequences lacking an unambiguous match to a single V gene segment were excluded. In an earlier analysis of 587 of the donors, V segments were called functional above 56.7% productive rearrangements and were called segregating when the between-donor standard deviation exceeded 5%. A statistical classification framework was developed to diagnose cytomegalovirus status using the catalog of TCR beta chain sequences. In a later analysis, TCR nucleotide sequences were compared against IMGT/GENE-DB human TR gene sequences so that V and J genes could be assigned. The TCRdist pipeline was used in a later analysis to assign CDR3 sequences and most-parsimonious VDJ recombination scenarios. In a later analysis, each TCR beta chain was defined by its CDR3 amino acid sequence together with its V-gene family, and reads lacking a unique V-gene family were excluded. A later analysis removed several hundred highly shared, low-generation-probability nucleotide sequences to deal with suspected cross-contamination and a sequencing artifact. For each public chain, a later analysis derived a clonal expansion index from normalized ranks of inferred template counts within each repertoire. In a later analysis, generation probabilities were computed with a VDJ recombination model fitted to out-of-frame rearrangements, and the resulting probabilities were checked against IGoR. In a later analysis, hypergeometric tests were used to score TCR-TCR, TCR-HLA and TCR-CMV co-occurrence, with a repertoire-size bias correction applied to TCR pairs. To estimate false discovery rates, a later analysis permuted the HLA or CMV assignments 20 times. In a later analysis, co-occurring TCRs were grouped with DBSCAN, and TCRdist sequence similarity was added when clustering was performed within HLA-allele-positive subsets. Repertoires with fewer than 30,000 or more than 120,000 public chains were left out of co-occurrence clustering, as were a handful of repertoires with anomalous nucleotide sharing. TCRdb holds this immuneACCESS table with in-frame rearrangements only. Some clones are missing; in checked studies, unresolved V genes explain under half, and the rest has no known cause. V, J and clone size reflect that table, while D and trimming were determined from the DNA. This sample holds more than 150,000 clones; 65% to 85% were observed only once. The biggest ten clones account for approximately 5.4% of the sample.

Trimming costs V 3 bases and J 0 bases, and their ends lie 8 bases apart. The CDR3, from cysteine to phenylalanine, totals 14 residues. Of all the DNA, just the CDR3 is kept, 42 bases in frame from base 1. Taken from the germline V gene, the CDR1 and CDR2 loops are SGHTA and FQGNSA. The receptor was derived from a woman aged 25 to 39 in good health and CMV-seropositive. The sequence joins TRBV7-2 to TRBJ1-1; a tentative D call is TRBD1 (6 bases match). The sequencing input was PBMCs. The DNA sequence is as follows: TGTGCCAGCAGCTTGCAGGGGATGAACACTGAAGCTTTCTTT. Its coded protein is CASSLQGMNTEAFF.